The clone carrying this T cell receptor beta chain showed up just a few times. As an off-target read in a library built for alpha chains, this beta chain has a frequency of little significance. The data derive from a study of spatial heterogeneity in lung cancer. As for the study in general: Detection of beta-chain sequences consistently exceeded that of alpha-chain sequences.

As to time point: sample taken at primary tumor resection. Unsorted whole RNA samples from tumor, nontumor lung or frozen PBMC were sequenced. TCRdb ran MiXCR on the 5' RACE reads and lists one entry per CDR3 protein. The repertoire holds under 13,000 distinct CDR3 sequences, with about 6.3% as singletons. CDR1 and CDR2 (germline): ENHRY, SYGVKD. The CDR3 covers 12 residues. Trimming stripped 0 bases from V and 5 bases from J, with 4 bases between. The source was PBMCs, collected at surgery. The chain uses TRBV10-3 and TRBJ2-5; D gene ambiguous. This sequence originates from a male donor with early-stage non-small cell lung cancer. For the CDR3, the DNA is TGTGCCATCAGTGAGTCCTTGGAGACCCAGTACTTC. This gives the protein CAISESLETQYF.